The 13 T cell receptor beta chains below were found in one sample sequenced in a study of human T cells and chemical hapten exposure. The time point is: patch test 1, 2 weeks after DPC sensitization. The treatment: therapeutic diphenylcyclopropenone sensitization with weekly scalp DPC. TCRdb reprocessed the RACE reads via MiXCR and lists one record per CDR3 protein. The repertoire has fewer than 400,000 distinct CDR3 sequences, 5.5% to 8% of them found once; the top ten carry around 8.4%. The sequenced sample was whole blood, obtained in connection with sensitization to the hapten diphenylcyclopropenone (DPC). The receptor set was obtained from a woman younger than 35 with alopecia areata. Some clones in this sample may be carry-over from other donors' samples.

This clonotype was counted between two and nine times. J is TRBJ2-3 and V is TRBV7-3; 9 nucleotides agree with TRBD2. CDR3 length: 15 amino acids. Germline loops: CDR1 SGHTA, CDR2 FQGTGA. V was clipped by 3 bases and J by 2 bases; unmatched bases: 3. The CDR3 nucleotides read TGTGCCAGCAGCTTGGGACTAGCCCCCACAGATACGCAGTATTTT. It specifies CASSLGLAPTDTQYF.

The chain recombines TRBV7-9 with TRBJ2-1, with 12 bases aligning to TRBD2. There are 15 residues in the CDR3. The V segment lost 6 bases and the J segment 10 bases; nucleotides outside the gene matches: 10. Germline CDR1 reads SEHNR; CDR2 reads FQNEAQ (reference sequence). CDR3 coding DNA: TGTGCCAGCAGACAAAACCTCGGGACTAGCGGGGAGCAGTTCTTC. Translating it yields CASRQNLGTSGEQFF.

The gene calls are TRBV7-2 and TRBJ1-1; no reliable D call. Trimming shortened V by 5 bases and J by 8 bases, and 18 bases separated the two germline ends. Germline V gene sequence: CDR1 SGHTA, CDR2 FQGNSA. The CDR3 runs to 14 residues. CDR3 nucleotide sequence: TGTGCCAGCAGCCCCTACGATGGCCGGGAGGAAGCTTTCTTT. It is translated as CASSPYDGREEAFF.

In its sample, this clonotype was seen many times. This sequence joins TRBV20-1 and TRBJ2-3, with 11 bases lining up with TRBD2. The CDR3 spans 16 residues. The germline V gene has CDR1 DFQATT and CDR2 SNEGSKA (reference sequence). The junction had 3 bases not matched to a gene; V was cut back by 1 base and J by 0 bases. In DNA form, the CDR3 reads TGCAGTGCTAGAGGAGGGACTAGCGGTAGCACAGATACGCAGTATTTT. Translating it yields CSARGGTSGSTDTQYF.

This chain uses TRBV9 with TRBJ2-2, with 9 bases matching TRBD2. Trimming cost V 4 bases and J 6 bases; bases outside gene matches: 13. The CDR3 has 17 amino acids. Germline CDR1 and CDR2: SGDLS and YYNGEE. The CDR3 reads CASSPGASGVASGELFF. The CDR3, as DNA: TGTGCCAGCAGCCCAGGCGCTAGCGGGGTGGCTTCCGGGGAGCTGTTTTTT.

Many counts were recorded for this clonotype. V gene TRBV29-1 combines with J gene TRBJ2-2; D is unclear. CDR3 length: 11 residues. Germline V CDR1 and CDR2: SQVTM, ANQGSEA. V lost 6 bases and J lost 7, with 9 bases in between. The CDR3 sequence is CSVLRDGELFF. The DNA of the CDR3 is TGCAGCGTCTTACGTGACGGGGAGCTGTTTTTT.

Only a few counts were recorded for this clonotype. The rearrangement uses TRBV5-1 and TRBJ2-1; the D gene is possibly TRBD1 (6 bases). The CDR3 is made up of 15 amino acids. The ends were cut back, 1 base at V and 7 bases at J, with 15 bases in the middle. Germline loops: CDR1 SGHRS, CDR2 YFSETQ. This CDR3 reads CASSLTTGALNEQFF. The CDR3 DNA reads TGCGCCAGCAGCTTGACGACAGGAGCCCTTAATGAGCAGTTCTTC.

V gene TRBV6-5 combines with J gene TRBJ2-6, with D possibly TRBD1 on 5 matching bases. The CDR3 extends over 19 amino acids. Trimming cost V 2 bases and J 1 base, with 18 bases left between them. Germline values: CDR1 MNHEY, CDR2 SVGAGI. The CDR3, as DNA: TGTGCCAGCAGTTACGACCCGCAGGGTCTCGGGTCTGGGGCCAACGTCCTGACTTTC. Its translation is CASSYDPQGLGSGANVLTF.

V is TRBV20-1 and J is TRBJ1-5; D is possibly TRBD1 (5 bases). The CDR3 contains 13 residues. Germline assignment: CDR1 DFQATT and CDR2 SNEGSKA (reference sequence). The V gene lost 2 bases and the J gene lost 7 bases, with 12 bases spanning the gap. The CDR3 loop is CSARQGSGQPQHF. The CDR3 DNA follows: TGCAGTGCTAGACAGGGCTCGGGGCAGCCCCAGCATTTT.

V usage is TRBV6-6 and J usage is TRBJ2-5, with TRBD2 matching over 8 bases. J was trimmed by 5 bases and V by 5 bases; bases with no gene match: 7. The CDR3 sequence is 14 residues long. CDR1 is MNHNY and CDR2 is SVGAGI in the germline V gene (reference sequence). The CDR3 reads CASSPRGGGETQYF. CDR3 coding DNA: TGTGCCAGCAGTCCCCGCGGCGGGGGGGAGACCCAGTACTTC.

This clonotype has ten or more counts. V and J are TRBV27 and TRBJ1-5; the match to TRBD1 covers 8 bases. This CDR3 region has 15 residues. The germline V gene has CDR1 MNHEY and CDR2 SMNVEV (reference sequence). Unmatched junction bases numbered 9, after V lost 5 bases and J lost 6 bases. CDR3 residues: CASSPSRTGSQPQHF. CDR3 in DNA: TGTGCCAGCAGTCCTAGTAGGACAGGGTCTCAGCCCCAGCATTTT.

CDR3 nucleotides: TGTGCCAGCAGCCAAGTCCGGGGCGGTGGCTACACCTTC. Translated, it gives CASSQVRGGGYTF. The rearrangement uses TRBV14 and TRBJ1-2; possibly TRBD1 for D (5 bases). V was pared by 1 base and J by 7 bases, with 10 bases between. In germline, CDR1 is SGHDN, CDR2 FVKESK. The CDR3 covers 13 residues.

This clonotype was picked up a small number of times. The rearrangement joins TRBV20-1 to TRBJ2-2, with D perhaps matching TRBD2 (6 bases). In germline, CDR1 is DFQATT, CDR2 SNEGSKA (reference sequence). V was shortened by 6 bases and J by 4 bases, with 18 bases between the two germline ends. CDR3 length equals 15 residues. The DNA for the CDR3 is TGCAGTGCCCCCGCGGCGGGGTTACTCACCGGGGAGCTGTTTTTT. Translated, it gives CSAPAAGLLTGELFF.